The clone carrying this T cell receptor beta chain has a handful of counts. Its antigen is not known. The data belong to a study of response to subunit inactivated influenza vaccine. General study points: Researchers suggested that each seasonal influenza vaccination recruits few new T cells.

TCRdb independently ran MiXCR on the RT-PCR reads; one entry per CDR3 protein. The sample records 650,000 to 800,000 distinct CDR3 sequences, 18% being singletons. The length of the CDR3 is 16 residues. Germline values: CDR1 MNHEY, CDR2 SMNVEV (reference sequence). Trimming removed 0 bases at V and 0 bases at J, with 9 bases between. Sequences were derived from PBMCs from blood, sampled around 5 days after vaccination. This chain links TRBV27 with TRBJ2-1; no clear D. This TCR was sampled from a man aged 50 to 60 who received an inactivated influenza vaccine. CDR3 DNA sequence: TGTGCCAGCAGTTTATCCCAGCTAAGCTCCTACAATGAGCAGTTCTTC. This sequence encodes CASSLSQLSSYNEQFF.